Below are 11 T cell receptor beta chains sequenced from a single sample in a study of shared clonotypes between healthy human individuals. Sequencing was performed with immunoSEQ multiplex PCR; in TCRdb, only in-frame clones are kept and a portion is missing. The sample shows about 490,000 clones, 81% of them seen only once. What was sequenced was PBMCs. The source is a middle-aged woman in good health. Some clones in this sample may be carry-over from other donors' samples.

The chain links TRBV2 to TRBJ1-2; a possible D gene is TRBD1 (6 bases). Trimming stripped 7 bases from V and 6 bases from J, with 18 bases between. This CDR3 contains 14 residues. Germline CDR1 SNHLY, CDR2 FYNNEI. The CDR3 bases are TGTGCCAGCATTTATAGACAGGACATTAATGGCTACACCTTC. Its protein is CASIYRQDINGYTF.

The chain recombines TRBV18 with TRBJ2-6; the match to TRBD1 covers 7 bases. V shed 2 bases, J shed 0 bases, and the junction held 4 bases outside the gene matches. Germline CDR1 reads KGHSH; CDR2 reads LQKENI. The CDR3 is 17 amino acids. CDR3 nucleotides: TGTGCCAGCTCACCAATGACAGGGAGCTCTGGGGCCAACGTCCTGACTTTC. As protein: CASSPMTGSSGANVLTF.

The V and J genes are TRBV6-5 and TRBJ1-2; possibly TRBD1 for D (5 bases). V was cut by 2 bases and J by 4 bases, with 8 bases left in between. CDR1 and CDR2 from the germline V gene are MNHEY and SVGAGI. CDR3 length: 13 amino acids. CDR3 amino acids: CASSYGGIYGYTF. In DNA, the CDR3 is TGTGCCAGCAGTTACGGGGGGATCTATGGCTACACCTTC.

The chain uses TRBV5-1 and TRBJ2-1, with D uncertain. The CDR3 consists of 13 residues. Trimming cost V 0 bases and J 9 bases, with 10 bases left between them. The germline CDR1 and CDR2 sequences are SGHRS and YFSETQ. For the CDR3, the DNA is TGCGCCAGCAGCTTGGCCGTGATGGGTGAGCAGTTCTTC. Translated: CASSLAVMGEQFF.

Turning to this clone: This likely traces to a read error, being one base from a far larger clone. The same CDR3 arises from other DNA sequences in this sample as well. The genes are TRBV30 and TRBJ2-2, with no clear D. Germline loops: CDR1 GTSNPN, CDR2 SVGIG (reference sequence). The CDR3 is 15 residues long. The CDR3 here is CAWSRGSKNTGELFF. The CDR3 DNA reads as TGTGCCTGGAGTCGAGGAAGCAAGAACACCGGTGAGCTGTTTTTT.

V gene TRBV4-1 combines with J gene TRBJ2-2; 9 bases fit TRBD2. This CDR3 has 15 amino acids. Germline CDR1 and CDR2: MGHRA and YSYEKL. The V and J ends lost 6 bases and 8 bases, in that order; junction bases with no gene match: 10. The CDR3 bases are TGCGCCAGCAGGGTAGAAGCGGGAGGACTGGGGGAGCTGTTTTTT. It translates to CASRVEAGGLGELFF.

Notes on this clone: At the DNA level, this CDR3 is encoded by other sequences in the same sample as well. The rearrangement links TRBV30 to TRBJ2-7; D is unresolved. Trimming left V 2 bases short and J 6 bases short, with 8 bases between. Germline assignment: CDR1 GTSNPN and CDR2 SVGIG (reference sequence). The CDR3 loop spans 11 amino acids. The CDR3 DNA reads TGTGCCTGGAGTCGGGTCGGCGAGCAGTACTTC. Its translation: CAWSRVGEQYF.

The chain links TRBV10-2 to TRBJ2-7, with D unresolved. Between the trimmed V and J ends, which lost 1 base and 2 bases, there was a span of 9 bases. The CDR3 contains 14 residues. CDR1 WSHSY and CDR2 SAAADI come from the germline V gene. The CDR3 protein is CASSEFIGTYEQYF. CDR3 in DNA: TGCGCCAGCAGTGAGTTTATAGGGACCTACGAGCAGTACTTC.

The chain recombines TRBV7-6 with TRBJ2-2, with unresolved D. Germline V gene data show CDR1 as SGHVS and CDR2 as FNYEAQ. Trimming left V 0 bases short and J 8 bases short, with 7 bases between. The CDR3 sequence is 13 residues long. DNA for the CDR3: TGTGCCAGCAGCTTAGCAGAGACTGGGGAGCTGTTTTTT. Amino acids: CASSLAETGELFF.

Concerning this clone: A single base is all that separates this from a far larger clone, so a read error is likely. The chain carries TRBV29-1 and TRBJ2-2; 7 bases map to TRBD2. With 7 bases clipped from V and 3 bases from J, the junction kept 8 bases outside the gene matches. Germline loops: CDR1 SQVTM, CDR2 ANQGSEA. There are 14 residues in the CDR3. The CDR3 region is CSAGRGGYTGELFF. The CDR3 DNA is TGCAGCGCTGGGCGGGGAGGGTACACCGGGGAGCTGTTTTTT.

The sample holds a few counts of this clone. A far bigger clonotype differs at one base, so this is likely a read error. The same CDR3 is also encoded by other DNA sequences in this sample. This CDR3 is CAISRGSTDTQYF. The CDR3 DNA reads as TGTGCCATCAGCCGGGGTAGCACAGATACGCAGTATTTC. The chain carries TRBV10-3 and TRBJ2-3; possibly TRBD2 for D (5 bases). Germline lookup yields CDR1 ENHRY and CDR2 SYGVKD. The CDR3 loop spans 13 amino acids.